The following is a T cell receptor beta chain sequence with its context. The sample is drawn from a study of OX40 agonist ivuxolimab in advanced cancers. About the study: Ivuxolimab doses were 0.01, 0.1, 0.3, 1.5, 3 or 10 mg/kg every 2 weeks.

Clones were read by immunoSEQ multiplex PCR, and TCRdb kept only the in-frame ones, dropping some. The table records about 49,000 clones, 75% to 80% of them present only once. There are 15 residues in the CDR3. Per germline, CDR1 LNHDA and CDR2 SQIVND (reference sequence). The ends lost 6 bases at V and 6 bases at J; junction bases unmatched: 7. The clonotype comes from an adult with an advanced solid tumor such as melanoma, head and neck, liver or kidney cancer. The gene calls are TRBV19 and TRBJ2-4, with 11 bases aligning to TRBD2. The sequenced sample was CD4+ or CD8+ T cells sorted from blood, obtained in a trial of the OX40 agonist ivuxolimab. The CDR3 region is CASRLAGGGINIQYF. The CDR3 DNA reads TGTGCCAGTAGGCTAGCGGGAGGTGGTATAAACATTCAGTACTTC.